The 15 T cell receptor beta chains presented below share a single source sample, sequenced in a study of T cell repertoires in cytomegalovirus infection. TCRdb re-analysed the reads in MiXCR, keeping a single row per CDR3 protein. The sample lists 650,000 to 900,000 distinct CDR3 sequences; almost 30% were seen once. These receptors have no identified antigens. Here the sequenced sample was cultured CD8+ T cells from PBMCs, taken from culture after CMV antigen stimulation. These receptors came from a human donor in good health (CMV status not recorded). Some clones in this sample may be carry-over from other donors' samples.

The chain links TRBV7-6 to TRBJ2-1, with 8 bases aligning to TRBD2. V lost 3 bases and J lost 7; bases outside the gene matches: 11. Per the germline V gene, CDR1 is SGHVS and CDR2 is FNYEAQ. The CDR3 covers 16 residues. Here the CDR3 DNA reads TGTGCCAGCAGCTTCGAAGCGGGGGTCGCAAGGAATGAGCAGTTCTTC. It translates to CASSFEAGVARNEQFF. Variable domain in full (rest from reference TRBV7-6 and TRBJ2-1): GAGVSQSPRYKVTKRGQDVALRCDPISGHVSLYWYRQALGQGPEFLTYFNYEAQQDKSGLPNDRFSAERPEGSISTLTIQRTEQRDSAMYRCASSFEAGVARNEQFFGPGTRLTVL.

This clonotype was detected a few times. The chain recombines TRBV4-2 with TRBJ1-1; a possible D gene is TRBD1 (5 bases). This CDR3 region has 17 residues. Between the trimmed V and J ends, which lost 0 bases and 6 bases, there was a span of 20 bases. CDR1 LGHNA and CDR2 YNFKEQ come from the germline V gene. As DNA, the CDR3 is TGTGCCAGCAGCCAAGATGGGGGGGGGATCGGACTGCCTGAAGCTTTCTTT. This codes for CASSQDGGGIGLPEAFF.

The CDR3 DNA reads as TGTGCCAGTAGTGGGGACTCCCGGGAGACCCAGTACTTC. It specifies CASSGDSRETQYF. The chain uses TRBV19 and TRBJ2-5; the D gene is possibly TRBD2 (6 bases). Trimming stripped 5 bases from V and 5 bases from J, with 12 bases between. Per the germline V gene, CDR1 is LNHDA and CDR2 is SQIVND (reference sequence). The CDR3 runs to 13 residues.

The CDR3 coding sequence is TGTGCCAGCAGCGCCCGCTCCGTAAAGGGGGAGCAGTACTTC. This translates into CASSARSVKGEQYF. The chain combines TRBV7-6 with TRBJ2-7, with a tentative D call TRBD1 (5 bases). The CDR3 consists of 14 residues. CDR1 and CDR2 from the germline V gene are SGHVS and FNYEAQ. The V end lost 5 bases, the J end lost 7 bases, and 18 bases lay between the germline ends.

This clonotype was counted many times. V and J are TRBV7-8 and TRBJ2-1, with D perhaps TRBD1 (5 bases). Germline lookup yields CDR1 SGHVS and CDR2 FQNEAQ. The CDR3 is 15 amino acids. V was clipped by 2 bases and J by 8 bases, with 16 bases between them. CDR3 protein: CASSLSGQLIDEQFF. CDR3 sequence (DNA): TGTGCCAGCAGCTTATCAGGGCAGCTTATAGATGAGCAGTTCTTC.

The V call is TRBV27, the J call TRBJ2-7; D is unresolved. Germline CDR1 is MNHEY and CDR2 is SMNVEV (reference sequence). Trimming left V 6 bases short and J 2 bases short, with 8 bases between. The CDR3 is 12 amino acids. CDR3 DNA sequence: TGTGCCAGCAGATCCTCCCCCTACGAGCAGTACTTC. As protein: CASRSSPYEQYF.

The rearrangement links TRBV20-1 to TRBJ2-7; TRBD1 agrees at 8 bases. The CDR3 sequence is 13 residues long. Losses at the gene ends were 1 base for V and 1 base for J; bases not matched to a gene: 0. Germline CDR1 and CDR2: DFQATT and SNEGSKA (reference sequence). The DNA of the CDR3 is TGCAGTGCTAGAGGGACAGGGTCCTACGAGCAGTACGTC. The encoded protein is CSARGTGSYEQYV.

This clonotype appeared a few times. The chain has TRBV14 and TRBJ1-1; no clear D. Looked up from germline, CDR1 is SGHDN and CDR2 is FVKESK. Trimming pared 4 bases from V and 1 base from J, leaving 10 bases between. This CDR3 has 14 amino acids. This chain's CDR3 is CASSPIRSNTEAFF. The CDR3, as DNA: TGTGCCAGCAGCCCGATTCGGTCGAACACTGAAGCTTTCTTT.

This clonotype was recorded many times. The chain is built from TRBV7-2 and TRBJ1-1; TRBD1 might be the D (6 bases). The germline V gene has CDR1 SGHTA and CDR2 FQGNSA. The CDR3 has 14 amino acids. V was cut by 5 bases and J by 2 bases, with 12 bases left in between. The CDR3 protein is CASSLRGANTEAFF. The DNA of the CDR3 is TGTGCCAGCAGCCTTCGGGGGGCCAACACTGAAGCTTTCTTT.

This clonotype was observed a single time. This sequence joins TRBV5-4 and TRBJ1-2; D gene ambiguous. V lost 0 bases to trimming and J lost 4 bases, with 16 bases between them. Germline V CDR1 and CDR2: SGHNT, YYREEE (reference sequence). The length of the CDR3 is 16 residues. DNA of the CDR3: TGTGCCAGCAGCTTGGATCGGGCGGACCCAAGCTATGGCTACACCTTC. It encodes CASSLDRADPSYGYTF.

The CDR3 DNA reads as TGTGCCAGCAGCGTACAAGGGAACCACGAGCAGTACTTC. Protein sequence: CASSVQGNHEQYF. The V gene is TRBV9, the J gene TRBJ2-7; D remains unclear. This CDR3 region has 13 residues. Trimming stripped 1 base from V and 5 bases from J, with 10 bases between. Germline CDR1 is SGDLS and CDR2 is YYNGEE.

This clonotype was picked up many times. The gene calls are TRBV7-2 and TRBJ2-1, with 7 bases that match TRBD2. The CDR3 loop spans 16 amino acids. Germline lookup yields CDR1 SGHTA and CDR2 FQGNSA. The junction had 11 bases not matched to a gene; V was cut back by 5 bases and J by 4 bases. Here the CDR3 reads CASSTLFGGGYNEQFF. The CDR3, as DNA: TGTGCCAGCAGCACCCTATTCGGCGGGGGATACAATGAGCAGTTCTTC.

The table lists this clonotype with a few counts. The rearrangement links TRBV6-4 to TRBJ1-2; 10 bases align to TRBD1. Germline CDR1 MRHNA, CDR2 SNTAGT. There are 23 residues in the CDR3. Unmatched junction bases numbered 33, after V lost 6 bases and J lost 5 bases. The chain's CDR3 is CASRGFALPDKPGQGWTEYGYTF. The CDR3 coding sequence is TGTGCCAGCAGAGGGTTCGCGCTCCCCGATAAACCGGGACAGGGGTGGACCGAGTATGGCTACACCTTC.

This clonotype was seen more than once but under ten times. The junction and the germline gene differ at one end; a read error may be behind it. V usage is TRBV6-1 and J usage is TRBJ2-1; TRBD2 aligns across 11 bases. The CDR3 length is 17 residues. Germline CDR1 is MNHNS and CDR2 is SASEGT. CDR3 loop: CASREGDSGGAHNEQFF. In DNA, the CDR3 is TGTGCCAGCAGAGAAGGGGATAGCGGGGGGGCTCACAATGAGCAGTTCTTC.

This clonotype was seen only a few times. This chain links TRBV6-6 with TRBJ2-4; D call uncertain. V lost 6 bases, J lost 8 bases, and 20 bases lay in between. The CDR3 is 15 residues long. Germline values: CDR1 MNHNY, CDR2 SVGAGI (reference sequence). The CDR3, as DNA: TGTGCCAGCAGCTCCTTGGCCCCCAATCGAGACATTCAGTACTTC. This sequence encodes CASSSLAPNRDIQYF.